One and the same sample provided the 21 T cell receptor beta chains below, sequenced in a study of T cell repertoires in cytomegalovirus infection (dated by TCRdb to between 2018 and 2021). The sequencing machine was an Illumina HiSeq 1500. TCRdb passed the public sequencing reads through fastp at Q25 and MiXCR, retaining productive beta sequences. CDR3 protein duplicates are merged, each entry listing the most common genes and DNA. The sample profile shows 640,000 or so distinct CDR3 sequences; roughly 30% of them were found once. The biggest ten clones account for 15% to 20% of the sample. Read against the paper, the sample's treatment or condition label means: in vitro stimulation with specific CMV peptide epitopes to enrich CMV-specific T cells. Antigens for these TCRs are unknown. Sequencing was performed on cultured PBMCs, taken from culture after CMV antigen stimulation. The receptors stem from a human donor in good health (CMV status not recorded). Some clones in this sample may be carry-over from other donors' samples.

The V call is TRBV12-3 or TRBV12-4, the J call TRBJ2-7, with D possibly being TRBD1 (5 bases). The V gene lost 5 bases and the J gene lost 2 bases, with 13 bases spanning the gap. The CDR3 sequence is 14 residues long. Written as DNA, the CDR3 is TGTGCCAGCAGTACCAGAAGGGGCACCTACGAGCAGTACTTC. Translation: CASSTRRGTYEQYF.

The CDR3 reads CAISGQGGDSGTHRELFF. Written as DNA, the CDR3 is TGTGCCATCAGCGGACAGGGGGGGGATAGCGGGACCCACCGGGAGCTGTTTTTT. The J gene is TRBJ2-2, the V gene TRBV10-3; 10 bases are shared with TRBD1. The germline CDR1 and CDR2 sequences are ENHRY and SYGVKD. Trimming at V came to 6 bases and at J to 9 bases, leaving 19 bases not matched to a gene. This CDR3 comprises 18 residues.

The chain joins TRBV24-1 to TRBJ2-5, with D perhaps given as TRBD1 or TRBD2 (5 bases each). Trimming shortened V by 4 bases and J by 4 bases, and 12 bases separated the two germline ends. Looked up from germline, CDR1 is KGHDR and CDR2 is SFDVKD. The CDR3 is 14 amino acids. DNA of the CDR3: TGTGCCACCAGTGACAGGACGGGGCCAGAGACCCAGTACTTC. This gives the protein CATSDRTGPETQYF.

The V and J genes are TRBV29-1 and TRBJ2-3; 9 positions match TRBD2. The CDR3 covers 15 residues. The V gene's germline CDR1 is SQVTM and CDR2 ANQGSEA. Trimming took 1 base from V and 2 from J; bases not matched to a gene: 4. The CDR3 DNA reads as TGCAGCGTTGAAGGGGCTAGCGGGACCACAGATACGCAGTATTTT. Encoded protein: CSVEGASGTTDTQYF.

This clonotype showed up many times. The chain uses TRBV7-9 and TRBJ2-1; D not certain. The CDR3 consists of 13 residues. The V end lost 5 bases, the J end lost 5 bases, and 10 bases lay between the germline ends. Germline CDR1 is SEHNR and CDR2 is FQNEAQ (reference sequence). The CDR3 DNA reads TGTGCCAGCAGCCCAGACTTGAACAATGAGCAGTTCTTC. Its translation is CASSPDLNNEQFF.

The chain is built from TRBV12-3 or TRBV12-4 and TRBJ1-2; the match to TRBD1 covers 8 bases. The length of the CDR3 is 14 residues. J was trimmed by 7 bases and V by 3 bases; bases with no gene match: 7. In DNA form, the CDR3 reads TGTGCCAGCAGTTTTCGGGACAGGCTGACTGGCTACACCTTC. Translated, it gives CASSFRDRLTGYTF.

The table lists this clonotype with a few counts. The genes are TRBV20-1 and TRBJ1-1, with D tentatively TRBD1 (5 bases). V was clipped by 0 bases and J by 2 bases, with 7 bases between them. The CDR3 consists of 13 residues. Germline values: CDR1 DFQATT, CDR2 SNEGSKA (reference sequence). CDR3 DNA sequence: TGCAGTGCTAGAGACGGGGGAAACACTGAAGCTTTCTTT. It codes for CSARDGGNTEAFF.

There are a few counts of this clonotype. The DNA of the CDR3 is TGTGCCAGCGGACCCCTCGGGTTAAACTCCTACAATGAGCAGTTCTTC. The encoded protein is CASGPLGLNSYNEQFF. The chain carries TRBV6-2 or TRBV6-3 and TRBJ2-1; no definite D call. The V gene lost 8 bases and the J gene lost 0 bases, with 17 bases spanning the gap. The germline V gene has CDR1 MNHEY and CDR2 SVGEGT. The CDR3 totals 16 residues.

The chain couples TRBV7-4 to TRBJ2-7, with 10 bases fitting TRBD2. Trimming removed 5 bases from V and 6 bases from J; junction bases left unmatched: 22. Germline V gene data show CDR1 as SGHVT and CDR2 as SQSDAQ. The CDR3 covers 19 residues. The CDR3 DNA sequence: TGTGCCAGCAGCCCCTGTGGGACTAGCGAGCCTCGAGACGACCGCGAGCAGTACTTC. Translation: CASSPCGTSEPRDDREQYF.

The chain is built from TRBV11-2 and TRBJ2-1, with TRBD2 matching over 11 bases. The CDR3 sequence is 15 residues long. Trimming cost V 1 base and J 6 bases; bases outside gene matches: 2. Germline CDR1 reads SGHAT; CDR2 reads FQNNGV. CDR3 coding DNA: TGTGCCAGCAGCTTAGTTACTAGCGGGAGCAATGAGCAGTTCTTC. Residues: CASSLVTSGSNEQFF.

The chain has TRBV2 and TRBJ2-7; the D gene is possibly TRBD1 (6 bases). The CDR3 is 15 residues long. The germline V gene encodes CDR1 SNHLY and CDR2 FYNNEI. V shed 3 bases and J shed 0 bases, with 12 bases lying between them. CDR3 sequence (DNA): TGTGCCAGCAGTGATATCAGGGGAAGCTCCTACGAGCAGTACTTC. Translating it yields CASSDIRGSSYEQYF.

The gene calls are TRBV5-1 and TRBJ1-1; 10 nucleotides agree with TRBD1. V shed 7 bases, J shed 3 bases, and the junction held 6 bases outside the gene matches. Germline V lookup: CDR1 SGHRS, CDR2 YFSETQ. The CDR3 covers 14 residues. The CDR3 DNA follows: TGCGCCAGCGGGAAAGGACAGGGGGACACTGAAGCTTTCTTT. Translated, it gives CASGKGQGDTEAFF.

In this sample, this clonotype turned up a few times. The rearrangement links TRBV6-6 to TRBJ1-5, with a possible D match to TRBD1 (5 bases). This CDR3 contains 16 residues. Between the trimmed V and J ends, which lost 6 bases and 7 bases, there was a span of 22 bases. Germline V lookup: CDR1 MNHNY, CDR2 SVGAGI (reference sequence). The CDR3 sequence is CASSPRGREAYQPQHF. CDR3 DNA: TGTGCCAGCAGCCCCCGGGGGAGAGAGGCGTACCAGCCCCAGCATTTT.

This clonotype was observed many times. CDR3 residues: CASSGGGQGDEKLFF. In DNA form, the CDR3 reads TGTGCCAGCAGCGGCGGGGGACAGGGTGATGAAAAACTGTTTTTT. The chain couples TRBV7-2 to TRBJ1-4; 9 bases agree with TRBD1. The germline V gene has CDR1 SGHTA and CDR2 FQGNSA. The length of the CDR3 is 15 residues. V dropped 5 bases and J dropped 6; count of bases not matched to a gene: 7.

The chain carries TRBV6-5 and TRBJ1-4; maybe TRBD1 (6 bases). Trimming left V 7 bases short and J 8 bases short, with 14 bases between. Germline lookup yields CDR1 MNHEY and CDR2 SVGAGI. The CDR3 loop spans 13 amino acids. In DNA, the CDR3 is TGTGCCAGCAAGAGGGGGGGGGGCGAAAAACTGTTTTTT. Translation: CASKRGGGEKLFF.

This clonotype was seen only a few times. This chain links TRBV7-6 with TRBJ1-2; D possibly corresponds to TRBD1 (6 bases). The CDR3 has 14 amino acids. V lost 6 bases, J lost 8 bases, and 19 bases lay in between. The germline gives CDR1 SGHVS, CDR2 FNYEAQ. Here the CDR3 reads CASSVTGNIGGYTF. The CDR3 DNA is TGTGCCAGCAGTGTAACAGGGAATATCGGAGGCTACACCTTC.

The sample holds a few counts of this clonotype. J is TRBJ1-4 and V is TRBV7-6; 7 nucleotides align to TRBD1. Germline V gives CDR1 SGHVS, CDR2 FNYEAQ. The V gene end was trimmed by 2 bases and the J gene end by 5 bases; junction bases not matched to a gene: 11. The CDR3 is made up of 17 amino acids. The DNA for the CDR3 is TGTGCCAGCAGCTTACTTAATGGACAGGACAAGAATGAAAAACTGTTTTTT. Translated, it gives CASSLLNGQDKNEKLFF.

This chain joins TRBV28 and TRBJ2-2; the D gene is possibly TRBD1 (5 bases). Germline CDR1 is MDHEN and CDR2 is SYDVKM. Trimming cost V 4 bases and J 4 bases, with 7 bases left between them. There are 13 residues in the CDR3. Here the CDR3 reads CASSYDSTGELFF. In nucleotides, the CDR3 is TGTGCCAGCAGTTACGACAGCACCGGGGAGCTGTTTTTT.

This clonotype was seen a few times. CDR3 sequence: CASSRRPAVGELFF. CDR3 DNA: TGTGCCAGCAGCAGACGACCGGCGGTCGGGGAGCTGTTTTTT. The chain recombines TRBV6-4 with TRBJ2-2, with D uncertain. V shed 6 bases and J shed 7 bases, with 15 bases lying between them. The CDR3 extends over 14 amino acids. Germline loops: CDR1 MRHNA, CDR2 SNTAGT.

Many counts were recorded for this clonotype. This sequence joins TRBV7-2 and TRBJ2-3, with 8 bases fitting TRBD1. The V and J ends lost 5 bases and 4 bases, in that order; junction bases with no gene match: 8. Germline V lookup: CDR1 SGHTA, CDR2 FQGNSA. This CDR3 contains 15 residues. CDR3 protein: CASSPLTGVPDTQYF. The CDR3 DNA reads as TGTGCCAGCAGCCCCCTGACAGGGGTACCAGATACGCAGTATTTT. The whole variable domain, filled in from reference TRBV7-2 and TRBJ2-3, reads GAGVSQSPSNKVTEKGKDVELRCDPISGHTALYWYRQSLGQGLEFLIYFQGNSAPDKSGLPSDRFSAERTGGSVSTLTIQRTQQEDSAVYLCASSPLTGVPDTQYFGPGTRLTVL.

This sequence joins TRBV7-2 and TRBJ2-1; 12 bases align to TRBD2. Germline V lookup: CDR1 SGHTA, CDR2 FQGNSA. The CDR3 covers 15 residues. The trim removed 5 bases at V and 16 bases at J, leaving 15 bases unmatched. This CDR3 is CASSVTSGGSLRRFF. The DNA for the CDR3 is TGTGCCAGCAGCGTAACTAGCGGGGGGTCACTTCGGCGCTTCTTC.